One and the same sample provided the 11 T cell receptor beta chains below, sequenced in a study of blood T cell repertoires in COVID-19. The assay was immunoSEQ multiplex PCR, and TCRdb's table has in-frame clones only and misses some. The data show hundreds of thousands of clones, with roughly 87% seen just once and about 0.65% held by the top ten. Material for sequencing was peripheral blood. The origin of the receptors is a human donor in a cohort sampled during active COVID-19.

The chain has TRBV11-2 and TRBJ2-1; 14 bases fit TRBD2. Losses at the gene ends were 5 bases for V and 6 bases for J; bases not matched to a gene: 12. This CDR3 has 18 residues. Per germline, CDR1 SGHAT and CDR2 FQNNGV. CDR3 residues: CASSPNPLTSGGANEQFF. The CDR3 coding sequence is TGTGCCAGCAGCCCTAACCCGTTGACTAGCGGGGGGGCCAATGAGCAGTTCTTC.

V gene TRBV11-1 combines with J gene TRBJ1-1; 8 nucleotides line up with TRBD1. This CDR3 comprises 15 residues. Germline trimming cut 4 bases from V and 1 base from J; bases unmatched to any gene: 5. Germline assignment: CDR1 SGHAT and CDR2 FQDESV (reference sequence). The CDR3 reads CASSYRTGPNTEAFF. Here the CDR3 DNA reads TGTGCCAGCAGCTACCGGACAGGGCCGAACACTGAAGCTTTCTTT.

The chain carries TRBV6-5 and TRBJ1-6; D unclear. This CDR3 spans 15 amino acids. Trimming cost V 3 bases and J 4 bases, with 10 bases left between them. Germline CDR1 is MNHEY and CDR2 is SVGAGI. CDR3 amino acids: CASSYQSIYNSPLHF. In nucleotides, the CDR3 is TGTGCCAGCAGTTATCAATCTATTTATAATTCACCCCTCCACTTT.

V and J are TRBV4-1 and TRBJ2-7; 8 nucleotides line up with TRBD2. Germline CDR1 and CDR2: MGHRA and YSYEKL. The CDR3 is 16 amino acids. With 1 base clipped from V and 3 bases from J, the junction kept 8 bases outside the gene matches. In DNA, the CDR3 is TGCGCCAGCAGCCAAGGGAACAGCGGGAGAGGCTACGAGCAGTACTTC. Translating it yields CASSQGNSGRGYEQYF.

This chain links TRBV3-1 (or the pseudogene TRBV3-2) with TRBJ2-1; D may be TRBD1 (6 bases). Germline CDR1 LGHDT, CDR2 YNNKEL (reference sequence). The CDR3 covers 17 residues. V gave up 0 bases and J gave up 4 bases, with 16 bases separating them. For the CDR3, the DNA is TGTGCCAGCAGCCAAGATATAGGGGGTGTAGGGTACAATGAGCAGTTCTTC. Protein sequence: CASSQDIGGVGYNEQFF.

V usage is TRBV25-1 and J usage is TRBJ1-6, with D hard to call. The CDR3 contains 13 residues. Looked up from germline, CDR1 is MGHDK and CDR2 is SYGVNS. The germline V and J ends were trimmed by 3 bases and 7 bases, with 7 bases remaining between them. CDR3 bases: TGTGCCAGCAGTGACCCCGAGAATTCACCCCTCCACTTT. Translating it yields CASSDPENSPLHF.

This chain links TRBV28 with TRBJ2-7; D is possibly TRBD2 (6 bases). Germline V gene lookup returns CDR1 MDHEN and CDR2 SYDVKM. Trimming cost V 7 bases and J 5 bases, with 12 bases left between them. This CDR3 is built from 12 residues. The CDR3 spells CASNPGLHEQYF. CDR3 DNA: TGTGCCAGCAACCCGGGACTCCACGAGCAGTACTTC.

The chain's CDR3 is CASSFTLMDRELTEAFF. Here the CDR3 DNA reads TGTGCCAGCAGCTTTACCTTAATGGACAGGGAGTTGACTGAAGCTTTCTTT. J is TRBJ1-1 and V is TRBV7-3; 8 bases agree with TRBD1. Germline loops: CDR1 SGHTA, CDR2 FQGTGA. The CDR3 contains 17 residues. V was clipped by 3 bases and J by 5 bases; unmatched bases: 14.

The V gene is TRBV6-5, the J gene TRBJ2-7; D is undetermined. V lost 7 bases to trimming and J lost 4 bases, with 11 bases between them. This CDR3 spans 12 amino acids. Germline CDR1 is MNHEY and CDR2 is SVGAGI. Here the CDR3 DNA reads TGTGCCAGCACCTCTTCGAGGTACGAGCAGTACTTC. This encodes CASTSSRYEQYF.

J is TRBJ2-7 and V is TRBV30; D unclear. The CDR3 loop spans 12 amino acids. Germline V gene sequence: CDR1 GTSNPN, CDR2 SVGIG (reference sequence). V was pared by 0 bases and J by 2 bases, with 5 bases between. The CDR3 DNA is TGTGCCTGGAGTGTTGGCCCCTACGAGCAGTACTTC. This translates into CAWSVGPYEQYF.

Regarding this clone: The same CDR3 also results from other DNA sequences found in this sample. The J gene is TRBJ1-5, the V gene TRBV11-2; 10 bases are shared with TRBD1. The length of the CDR3 is 13 residues. V was pared by 4 bases and J by 7 bases, with 1 base of the junction left unmatched. Germline V gene data show CDR1 as SGHAT and CDR2 as FQNNGV. CDR3 loop: CASSSDRGQPQHF. CDR3 DNA sequence: TGTGCCAGCAGCTCGGACAGGGGGCAGCCCCAGCATTTT.